This T cell receptor (beta chain) stems from a study of metastatic and nonmetastatic thyroid tumors. Across the whole study: The authors compared repertoires across blood and tumor or nodule tissue from malignant and benign thyroid patients. Study outcomes and limitations: A significant increase in TCR beta diversity was reportedly seen in malignant thyroid tumors relative to benign nodules, in blood and tumor.

CDR1 is WSHSY and CDR2 is SAAADI in the germline V gene. The CDR3 loop spans 13 amino acids. Deletions cut 7 bases from V and 5 bases from J, with 14 bases between. This clone was found many times. What it binds is unknown. Patients underwent thyroid surgery, and none had received any treatment before it. The authors' processing: The authors used CDR3 differences across clinicopathological groups to build a distant-metastasis classifier for papillary thyroid cancer. MiXCR reprocessed the PCR reads for TCRdb. TCRdb's processing, not the authors' own work, is the source of the V and J calls. This table holds about 35,000 clones, about a sixth found once.

This receptor was obtained from a male donor with papillary thyroid cancer or a benign thyroid nodule (not recorded which). Some clones in this sample may be carry-over from other donors' samples. The chain carries TRBV10-2 and TRBJ1-1; D might be TRBD1 (5 bases). Sequenced sample: blood. The CDR3 loop is CASTWQGGTEAFF. In DNA, the CDR3 is TGCGCCAGCACCTGGCAGGGAGGGACTGAAGCTTTCTTT.